This TCR beta chain was observed in a study of vaccination and CD4 T cells after COVID-19. Background on the study: The convalescents, six males and four females, included two who were Hispanic. The post-COVID sampling time was a median about 95 days after diagnosis, ranging from 35 to 161.

Treatment defined: approximately 9-day PBMC culture with coronavirus spike peptide pools or control peptides (ViraFEST assay). The CDR3 contains 15 residues. In germline, CDR1 is SGHAT, CDR2 FQNNGV. Trimming removed 4 bases from V and 2 bases from J, with 15 bases in between. This clonotype appeared a few times. No antigen is known for it. Findings of the study overall: For SARS-CoV-2-reactive clonotypes, the median went from 21 to 38, a nonsignificant increase.

CD4+ T cells that had been cultured provided DNA sequenced with the Oncomine TCR Beta short-read assay. A single record per CDR3 protein comes from TCRdb applying MiXCR to the PCR reads. The sample lists 13,000 to 15,000 distinct CDR3 sequences, 30% seen once, with about a sixth in the top ten. This clonotype originated in a human donor with COVID-19. This rearrangement joins TRBV11-2 to TRBJ2-7; D is perhaps TRBD1 or TRBD2 (5 bases each). Sequenced: cultured CD4+ T cells from blood. The CDR3: CASSSMGVKTYEQYF. DNA of the CDR3: TGTGCCAGCAGCTCAATGGGGGTCAAGACCTACGAGCAGTACTTC.